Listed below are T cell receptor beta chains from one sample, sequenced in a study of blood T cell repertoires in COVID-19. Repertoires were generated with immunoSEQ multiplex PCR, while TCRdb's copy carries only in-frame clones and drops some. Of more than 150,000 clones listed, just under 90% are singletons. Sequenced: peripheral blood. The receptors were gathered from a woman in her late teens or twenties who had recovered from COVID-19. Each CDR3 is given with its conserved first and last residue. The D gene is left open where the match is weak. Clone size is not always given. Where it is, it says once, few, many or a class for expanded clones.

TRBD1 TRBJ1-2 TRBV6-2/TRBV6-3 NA CASSYGDRGFYGYTF TGTGCCAGCAGTTACGGGGACAGGGGTTTCTATGGCTACACCTTC
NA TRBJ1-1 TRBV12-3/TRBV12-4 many CASSLVLNTEAFF TGTGCCAGCAGTTTGGTTCTAAACACTGAAGCTTTCTTT
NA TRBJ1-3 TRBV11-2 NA CASSSVRASGNTIYF TGTGCCAGCAGCTCAGTGAGGGCTTCTGGAAACACCATATATTTT
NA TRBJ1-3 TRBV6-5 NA CASSQWRGTGNTIYF TGTGCCAGCAGTCAGTGGAGAGGAACTGGAAACACCATATATTTT
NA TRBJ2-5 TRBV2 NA CASSGPGGETQYF TGTGCCAGTTCCGGCCCGGGTGGGGAGACCCAGTACTTC
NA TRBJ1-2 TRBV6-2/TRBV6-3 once CASSPQNYGYTF TGTGCCAGCAGTCCCCAGAACTATGGCTACACCTTC
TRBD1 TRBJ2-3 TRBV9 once CASSVGDRGNRGATDTQYF TGTGCCAGCAGCGTAGGAGACAGGGGAAATCGAGGGGCCACAGATACGCAGTATTTT
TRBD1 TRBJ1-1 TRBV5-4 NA CASSRADRVYAEAFF TGTGCCAGCAGCAGGGCGGACAGGGTCTACGCTGAAGCTTTCTTT
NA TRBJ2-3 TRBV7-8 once CASSSLAEPTDTQYF TGTGCCAGCAGCTCCTTAGCGGAACCCACAGATACGCAGTATTTT
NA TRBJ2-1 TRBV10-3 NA CAISEFISDIRVNNEQFF TGTGCCATCAGTGAATTTATCTCGGACATAAGGGTGAACAATGAGCAGTTCTTC
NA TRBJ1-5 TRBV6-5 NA CASSYGGIGNQPQHF TGTGCCAGCAGTTACGGGGGCATTGGCAATCAGCCCCAGCATTTT
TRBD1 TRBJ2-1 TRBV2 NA CASSEKGNRRGLIYEQFF TGTGCCAGCAGTGAAAAAGGGAATAGAAGGGGGCTCATTTATGAGCAGTTCTTC
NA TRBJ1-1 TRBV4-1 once CASSQDPRRGSPEAFF TGCGCCAGCAGCCAAGATCCCCGCAGGGGTTCCCCTGAAGCTTTCTTT
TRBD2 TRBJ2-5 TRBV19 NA CASRIRGEETQYF TGTGCCAGTAGGATACGGGGGGAAGAGACCCAGTACTTC
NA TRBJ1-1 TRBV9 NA CASSEGGNTEAFF TGTGCCAGCAGCGAGGGAGGGAACACTGAAGCTTTCTTT
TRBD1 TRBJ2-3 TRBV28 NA CASSIDRGRYF TGTGCCAGCAGTATCGACAGGGGGCGGTATTTT
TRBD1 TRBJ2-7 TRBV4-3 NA CASSQAWTGDEQYF TGCGCCAGCAGCCAAGCTTGGACAGGGGACGAGCAGTACTTC
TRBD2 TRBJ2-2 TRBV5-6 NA CASSWGLAGTNSNTGELFF TGTGCCAGCAGCTGGGGACTAGCGGGAACCAACTCGAACACCGGGGAGCTGTTTTTT
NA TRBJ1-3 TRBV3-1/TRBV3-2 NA CASSHDRGNTIYF TGTGCCAGCAGCCACGACAGGGGAAACACCATATATTTT
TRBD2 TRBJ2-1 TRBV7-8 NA CASSATSGRIHYNEQFF TGTGCCAGCAGCGCCACTAGCGGGAGAATTCATTACAATGAGCAGTTCTTC
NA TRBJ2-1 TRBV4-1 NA CASSQDRGMNYNEQFF TGCGCCAGCAGCCAAGATCGCGGGATGAACTACAATGAGCAGTTCTTC
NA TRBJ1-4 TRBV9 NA CASSPGEGVGEKLFF TGTGCCAGCAGCCCAGGGGAAGGGGTGGGTGAAAAACTGTTTTTT
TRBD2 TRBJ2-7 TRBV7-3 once CASSLNSGGVGEQYF TGTGCCAGCAGCTTAAACAGCGGGGGAGTAGGCGAGCAGTACTTC
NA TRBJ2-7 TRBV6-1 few CASSEEGRPSYEQYF TGTGCCAGCAGTGAAGAAGGCAGGCCGTCCTACGAGCAGTACTTC
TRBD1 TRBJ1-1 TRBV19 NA CASSPWDRGLGTEAFF TGTGCCAGTAGTCCCTGGGACAGGGGGCTAGGGACTGAAGCTTTCTTT
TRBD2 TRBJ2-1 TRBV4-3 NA CASSQDPSGGPYNEQFF TGCGCCAGCAGCCAAGATCCGAGCGGGGGCCCCTACAATGAGCAGTTCTTC
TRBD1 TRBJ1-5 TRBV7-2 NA CASSLGQGNQPQHF TGTGCCAGCAGCTTGGGACAGGGGAATCAGCCCCAGCATTTT
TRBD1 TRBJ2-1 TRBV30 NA CAWSVPGQNDNEQFF TGTGCCTGGAGTGTACCGGGACAGAACGACAATGAGCAGTTCTTC
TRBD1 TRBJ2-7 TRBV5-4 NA CASSKRQGQYEQYF TGTGCCAGCAGCAAGCGACAGGGCCAATACGAGCAGTACTTC
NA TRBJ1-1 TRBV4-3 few CASSHRGGWTEAFF TGCGCCAGCAGCCACCGGGGGGGATGGACTGAAGCTTTCTTT
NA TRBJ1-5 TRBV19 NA CASSIDRGGANQPQHF TGTGCCAGTAGTATAGATCGCGGGGGGGCGAATCAGCCCCAGCATTTT
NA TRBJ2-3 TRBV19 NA CASTSSGGRGTDTQYF TGTGCCAGTACTTCCTCTGGCGGGCGAGGCACAGATACGCAGTATTTT
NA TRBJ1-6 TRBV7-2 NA CASSFPGGYSPLHF TGTGCCAGCAGCTTCCCGGGGGGCTATTCACCCCTCCACTTT
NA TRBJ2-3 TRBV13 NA CASRSGLTSTDTQYF TGTGCCAGCAGATCGGGACTCACGAGCACAGATACGCAGTATTTT
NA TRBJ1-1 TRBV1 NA CTSSQVEDYMNTEAFF TGCACCAGCAGCCAAGTTGAGGATTACATGAACACTGAAGCTTTCTTT
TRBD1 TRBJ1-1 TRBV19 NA CASRSTGGMTEAFF TGTGCCAGTAGATCTACAGGGGGTATGACTGAAGCTTTCTTT
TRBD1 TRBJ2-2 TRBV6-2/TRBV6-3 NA CASSTPRDRAQGELFF TGTGCCAGCAGTACCCCCCGGGACAGGGCCCAAGGGGAGCTGTTTTTT
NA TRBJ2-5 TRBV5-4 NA CASSLGGDSRLQETQYF TGTGCCAGCAGCTTGGGGGGGGACAGCCGGTTACAAGAGACCCAGTACTTC
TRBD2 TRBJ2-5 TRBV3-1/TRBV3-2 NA CASSPSGGSQETQYF TGTGCCAGCAGCCCAAGCGGGGGGTCTCAAGAGACCCAGTACTTC
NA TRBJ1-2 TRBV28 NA CASSFGSGNYGYTF TGTGCCAGCAGTTTTGGTTCGGGGAACTATGGCTACACCTTC
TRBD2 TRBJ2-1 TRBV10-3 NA CAISPRGGLNNEQFF TGTGCCATCAGTCCCCGGGGGGGCTTAAACAATGAGCAGTTCTTC
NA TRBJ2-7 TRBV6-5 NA CAGAARVLYEQYF TGTGCCGGTGCGGCCAGGGTTCTCTACGAGCAGTACTTC
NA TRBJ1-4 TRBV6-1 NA CASSDRNGGEKLFF TGTGCCAGCAGTGACAGGAACGGAGGTGAAAAACTGTTTTTT
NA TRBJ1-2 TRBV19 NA CASSISIAGHYGYTF TGTGCCAGTAGTATTTCAATTGCAGGGCACTATGGCTACACCTTC
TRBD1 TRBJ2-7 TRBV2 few CASSGGLGQGAYEQYF TGTGCCAGCAGCGGGGGTTTGGGACAGGGGGCCTACGAGCAGTACTTC